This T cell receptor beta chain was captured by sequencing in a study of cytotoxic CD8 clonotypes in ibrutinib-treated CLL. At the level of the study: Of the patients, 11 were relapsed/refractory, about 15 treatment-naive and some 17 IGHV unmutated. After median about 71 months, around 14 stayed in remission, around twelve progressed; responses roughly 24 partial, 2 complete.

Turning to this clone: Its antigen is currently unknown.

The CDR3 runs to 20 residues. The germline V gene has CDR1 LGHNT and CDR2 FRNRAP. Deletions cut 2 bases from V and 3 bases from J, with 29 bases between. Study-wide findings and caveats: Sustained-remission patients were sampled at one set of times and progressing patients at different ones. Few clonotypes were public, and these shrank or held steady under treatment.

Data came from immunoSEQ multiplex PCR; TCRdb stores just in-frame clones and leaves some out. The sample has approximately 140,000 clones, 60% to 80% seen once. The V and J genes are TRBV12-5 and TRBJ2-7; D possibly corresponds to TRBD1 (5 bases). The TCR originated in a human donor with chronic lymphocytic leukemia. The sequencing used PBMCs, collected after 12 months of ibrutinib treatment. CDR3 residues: CASGLIPPVGYGGHFYEQYF. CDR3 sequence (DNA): TGTGCTAGTGGTTTGATACCACCGGTGGGCTACGGCGGACACTTCTACGAGCAGTACTTC.